The rows below give T cell receptor beta chains drawn from one sample of a study of shared clonotypes between healthy human individuals. Produced via immunoSEQ multiplex PCR; TCRdb's table is partial and in-frame only. The repertoire holds more than 2 million clones, with 90% to 95% as singletons. The sequenced sample was naive CD4+ T cells sorted from blood. The receptors were sampled from a young man in good health. CDR3s include the opening cysteine and the closing phenylalanine or tryptophan. Each record gives: CDR3 DNA, CDR3 protein, clone size, D gene, J gene, V gene. D genes are given only for firm matches. Expanded clones get a size class; other rows say once, few or many, or leave the size out.

CDR3nt: TGTGCCAGCAGTCGCCCTGGGGGTATCTACGAGCAGTACTTC
CDR3aa: CASSRPGGIYEQYF
abundance: .
d_gene: .
j_gene: TRBJ2-7
v_gene: TRBV5-4

CDR3nt: TGTGCCAGCTCACGCGGACAGAACTATGGCTACACCTTC
CDR3aa: CASSRGQNYGYTF
abundance: .
d_gene: .
j_gene: TRBJ1-2
v_gene: TRBV18

CDR3nt: TGCGCCAGCAGCTTCCTCCACGAGCAGTACTTC
CDR3aa: CASSFLHEQYF
abundance: .
d_gene: .
j_gene: TRBJ2-7
v_gene: TRBV5-1

CDR3nt: TGTGCCAGCAGGGTCTTTGGGGCGGACTATGGCTACACCTTC
CDR3aa: CASRVFGADYGYTF
abundance: .
d_gene: .
j_gene: TRBJ1-2
v_gene: TRBV6-1

CDR3nt: TGTGCCAGCTCACCGACAGTTGGGTACGAGCAGTACTTC
CDR3aa: CASSPTVGYEQYF
abundance: .
d_gene: .
j_gene: TRBJ2-7
v_gene: TRBV18

CDR3nt: TGTGCCAGCAGTTACACTGGGGGGTTGGAGGAAAAACTGTTTTTT
CDR3aa: CASSYTGGLEEKLFF
abundance: .
d_gene: .
j_gene: TRBJ1-4
v_gene: TRBV6-5

CDR3nt: TGCGCCAGCAGCCAATCCGGATTAATAACTGAAGCTTTCTTT
CDR3aa: CASSQSGLITEAFF
abundance: .
d_gene: .
j_gene: TRBJ1-1
v_gene: TRBV4-1

CDR3nt: TGTGCCAGCAGTTTACGGCAGGGGGCTAACTATGGCTACACCTTC
CDR3aa: CASSLRQGANYGYTF
abundance: .
d_gene: TRBD1
j_gene: TRBJ1-2
v_gene: TRBV28

CDR3nt: TGTGCCAGCAGTTTCGGTACAGCCAACCAAGAGACCCAGTACTTC
CDR3aa: CASSFGTANQETQYF
abundance: .
d_gene: .
j_gene: TRBJ2-5
v_gene: TRBV28

CDR3nt: TGTGCCAGCAGTTACTCAGCAGGAGGCTACGAGCAGTACTTC
CDR3aa: CASSYSAGGYEQYF
abundance: .
d_gene: .
j_gene: TRBJ2-7
v_gene: TRBV6-6

CDR3nt: TGTGCCAGCAGTGTCAGCAATCAGCCCCAGCATTTT
CDR3aa: CASSVSNQPQHF
abundance: .
d_gene: .
j_gene: TRBJ1-5
v_gene: TRBV2

CDR3nt: TGTGCCAGCAGTTCACGATATAGCAATCAGCCCCAGCATTTT
CDR3aa: CASSSRYSNQPQHF
abundance: once
d_gene: .
j_gene: TRBJ1-5
v_gene: TRBV25-1

CDR3nt: TGTGCCAGCAGCTTGGGGGCGGGGCTCTACGAGCAGTACTTC
CDR3aa: CASSLGAGLYEQYF
abundance: once
d_gene: .
j_gene: TRBJ2-7
v_gene: TRBV7-2

CDR3nt: TGTGCCAGCAGCTTAGGGCTAGCGGGAGCGTCGGCCCAGTACTTC
CDR3aa: CASSLGLAGASAQYF
abundance: .
d_gene: TRBD2
j_gene: TRBJ2-5
v_gene: TRBV7-2

CDR3nt: TGTGCCTGGTCCACAGGGCGCGACGAGCAGTACTTC
CDR3aa: CAWSTGRDEQYF
abundance: .
d_gene: .
j_gene: TRBJ2-7
v_gene: TRBV30

CDR3nt: TGCGCCAGCAGCCAAGGAGCGATTTACAATGAGCAGTTCTTC
CDR3aa: CASSQGAIYNEQFF
abundance: .
d_gene: .
j_gene: TRBJ2-1
v_gene: TRBV4-1

CDR3nt: TGTGCCAGTAGTAGGGGGGGTTCGAATCAGCCCCAGCATTTT
CDR3aa: CASSRGGSNQPQHF
abundance: .
d_gene: .
j_gene: TRBJ1-5
v_gene: TRBV19

CDR3nt: TGTGCCACCTGGAACAGCGAACTCTACGAGCAGTACTTC
CDR3aa: CATWNSELYEQYF
abundance: .
d_gene: .
j_gene: TRBJ2-7
v_gene: TRBV10-3

CDR3nt: TGTGCCAGCAGTTCCAACGTGGGGGGAAGCACTGAAGCTTTCTTT
CDR3aa: CASSSNVGGSTEAFF
abundance: .
d_gene: .
j_gene: TRBJ1-1
v_gene: TRBV7-9

CDR3nt: TGTGCCAGCGGGCAATCAGGCAGGGGCCATGAAAAACTGTTTTTT
CDR3aa: CASGQSGRGHEKLFF
abundance: .
d_gene: .
j_gene: TRBJ1-4
v_gene: TRBV5-4

CDR3nt: TGTGCCAGCAGCCTCATCATTAATCAGCCCCAGCATTTT
CDR3aa: CASSLIINQPQHF
abundance: .
d_gene: .
j_gene: TRBJ1-5
v_gene: TRBV5-5

CDR3nt: TGTGCCAGCAGGGATCCTAATTCACCCCTCCACTTT
CDR3aa: CASRDPNSPLHF
abundance: .
d_gene: .
j_gene: TRBJ1-6
v_gene: TRBV7-2

CDR3nt: TGCGCCAGCAGCTTGGTTACGGGAGTTATGGACTACGAGCAGTACTTC
CDR3aa: CASSLVTGVMDYEQYF
abundance: .
d_gene: .
j_gene: TRBJ2-7
v_gene: TRBV5-1

CDR3nt: TGCGCCAGCAGCTTGGAACAGGGGAGTGGGTACTATGGCTACACCTTC
CDR3aa: CASSLEQGSGYYGYTF
abundance: .
d_gene: TRBD1
j_gene: TRBJ1-2
v_gene: TRBV5-1